Following are 18 T cell receptor beta chains from one sample sequenced in a study of vaccination and CD4 T cells after COVID-19. Oncomine TCR Beta short-read sequencing was applied to DNA from cultured CD4+ T cells. TCRdb reanalysed the PCR reads using MiXCR and keeps one entry per CDR3 protein. The sample includes 10,000 to 13,000 distinct CDR3 sequences, roughly 55% seen only once; the top ten take more than 8%. Treatment given: approximately nine-day PBMC culture with coronavirus spike peptide pools or control peptides (ViraFEST assay). No antigen has been assigned to these receptors. Sequenced input: CD4+ T cells from blood, cultured in vitro. The origin of the receptors is a human donor who had recovered from COVID-19.

The chain has TRBV20-1 and TRBJ2-1, with D unclear. The CDR3 length is 11 residues. V was trimmed by 4 bases and J by 4 bases, leaving 5 bases between them. Germline loops: CDR1 DFQATT, CDR2 SNEGSKA (reference sequence). This chain's CDR3 is CSANVYNEQFF. The CDR3 region has the DNA TGCAGTGCTAACGTGTACAATGAGCAGTTCTTC.

The chain links TRBV7-2 to TRBJ2-7; unclear D gene. Trimming took 5 bases from V and 3 from J, leaving 14 bases between them. Germline lookup yields CDR1 SGHTA and CDR2 FQGNSA. CDR3 length: 14 residues. In DNA, the CDR3 is TGTGCCAGCAGCCCGCGAGGAACCCACTACGAGCAGTACTTC. Its translation is CASSPRGTHYEQYF.

This sequence joins TRBV10-1 and TRBJ2-1, with D unclear. CDR3 size: 15 residues. Germline CDR1 is WNHNN and CDR2 is SYGVQD (reference sequence). Trimming stripped 0 bases from V and 6 bases from J, with 12 bases between. In DNA form, the CDR3 reads TGCGCCAGCAGTGAGTCGCCTCTGACGATCAATGAGCAGTTCTTC. Translation gives CASSESPLTINEQFF.

The chain is built from TRBV20-1 and TRBJ2-3; D may correspond to TRBD1 or TRBD2 (5 bases each). The CDR3 runs 13 residues. Trimming stripped 6 bases from V and 2 bases from J, with 12 bases between. From germline, CDR1 is DFQATT and CDR2 SNEGSKA (reference sequence). In DNA form, the CDR3 reads TGCAGTGCGTTCTGGGGGATCACAGATACGCAGTATTTT. Amino acid sequence: CSAFWGITDTQYF.

This clonotype was detected once. V usage is TRBV20-1 and J usage is TRBJ2-7, with D possibly matching TRBD2 (6 bases). The CDR3 is 15 amino acids. Trimming stripped 1 base from V and 0 bases from J, with 13 bases between. In germline, CDR1 is DFQATT, CDR2 SNEGSKA (reference sequence). The CDR3 loop reads CSARASGLLSYEQYF. The CDR3 region has the DNA TGCAGTGCTAGAGCTTCGGGACTGCTCTCCTACGAGCAGTACTTC.

This clonotype was picked up a small number of times. The V call is TRBV30, the J call TRBJ1-5, with D uncertain. This CDR3 comprises 13 residues. Deletions cut 0 bases from V and 2 bases from J, with 5 bases between. Germline V gives CDR1 GTSNPN, CDR2 SVGIG (reference sequence). The CDR3 spells CAWSVTGNQPQHF. CDR3 DNA sequence: TGTGCCTGGAGTGTAACGGGCAATCAGCCCCAGCATTTT.

The CDR3 loop is CASRRQISAYEQYF. The DNA of the CDR3 is TGTGCCAGTAGGCGACAGATATCTGCCTACGAGCAGTACTTC. This sequence joins TRBV19 and TRBJ2-7, with a tentative D call TRBD1 (5 bases). This CDR3 comprises 14 residues. The V gene lost 6 bases and the J gene lost 2 bases, with 14 bases spanning the gap. Germline loops: CDR1 LNHDA, CDR2 SQIVND (reference sequence).

By proportion, this clonotype is large. The chain combines TRBV7-9 with TRBJ1-4; a possible D gene is TRBD1 (6 bases). Germline V gives CDR1 SEHNR, CDR2 FQNEAQ (reference sequence). The CDR3 extends over 13 amino acids. Trimming removed 6 bases from V and 7 bases from J, with 12 bases in between. The CDR3 here is CASRRTVGEKLFF. Here the CDR3 DNA reads TGTGCCAGCAGAAGGACAGTGGGTGAAAAACTGTTTTTT.

V and J are TRBV18 and TRBJ1-2; tentatively, D is TRBD1 (5 bases). The CDR3 is made up of 13 amino acids. Trimming removed 4 bases at V and 2 bases at J, with 8 bases between. CDR1 and CDR2 (germline): KGHSH, LQKENI. Here the CDR3 DNA reads TGTGCCAGCTCACTCGGGACCAACTATGGCTACACCTTC. Protein product: CASSLGTNYGYTF.

The sample holds a few counts of this clonotype. V is TRBV20-1 and J is TRBJ2-2; 9 positions match TRBD2. CDR3 length equals 14 residues. With 6 bases clipped from V and 4 bases from J, the junction kept 6 bases outside the gene matches. Germline V CDR1 and CDR2: DFQATT, SNEGSKA (reference sequence). The CDR3 coding sequence is TGCAGTGCCGAAGCGGGAGGATTCACCGGGGAGCTGTTTTTT. Protein sequence: CSAEAGGFTGELFF.

The J gene is TRBJ2-7, the V gene TRBV12-5, with D maybe TRBD1 (8 bases). The V end lost 0 bases, the J end lost 4 bases, and 13 bases lay between the germline ends. CDR3 length equals 15 residues. In germline, CDR1 is LGHNT, CDR2 FRNRAP. The CDR3 spells CASGLVEQGGYEQYF. Here the CDR3 DNA reads TGTGCTAGTGGTTTGGTAGAACAGGGGGGGTACGAGCAGTACTTC.

V usage is TRBV2 and J usage is TRBJ2-4, with TRBD2 matching 7 bases. J gave up 1 base and V 6 bases, and 15 bases lay outside the gene matches. Germline lookup yields CDR1 SNHLY and CDR2 FYNNEI. CDR3 length equals 18 residues. The CDR3 sequence: CASRLGTIPVFAKNIQYF. The CDR3, as DNA: TGTGCCAGCAGATTAGGGACTATCCCGGTCTTCGCCAAAAACATTCAGTACTTC.

V and J are TRBV11-3 and TRBJ2-3; 10 nucleotides line up with TRBD2. The CDR3 is made up of 14 amino acids. The germline gives CDR1 SGHNT, CDR2 YENEEA. V was clipped by 7 bases and J by 6 bases; unmatched bases: 7. The CDR3 DNA reads TGTGCCAGCAACGGACTAGCGGAGGGGGATACGCAGTATTTT. This codes for CASNGLAEGDTQYF.

This rearrangement joins TRBV7-3 to TRBJ2-7; 11 nucleotides line up with TRBD2. This CDR3 region has 13 residues. Germline V lookup: CDR1 SGHTA, CDR2 FQGTGA. V shed 5 bases, J shed 3 bases, and the junction held 0 bases outside the gene matches. CDR3 nucleotides: TGTGCCAGCAGCCTAGCGGGAGGCTACGAGCAGTACTTC. Translation: CASSLAGGYEQYF.

This clonotype turned up a few times. V gene TRBV20-1 combines with J gene TRBJ2-1; D tentatively reads TRBD1 or TRBD2 (5 bases each). In germline, CDR1 is DFQATT, CDR2 SNEGSKA (reference sequence). The CDR3 has 13 residues. Trimming removed 5 bases at V and 7 bases at J, with 15 bases between. The CDR3 here is CSAGTPPGNEQFF. The CDR3 DNA follows: TGCAGTGCTGGGACGCCACCGGGGAATGAGCAGTTCTTC.

The genes are TRBV6-4 and TRBJ2-1; a weak D match, TRBD2 (5 bases). Germline loops: CDR1 MRHNA, CDR2 SNTAGT. V was trimmed by 0 bases and J by 7 bases, leaving 10 bases between them. The CDR3 has 14 amino acids. The CDR3 loop reads CASSDSREGNEQFF. In nucleotides, the CDR3 is TGTGCCAGCAGTGACTCACGAGAGGGTAATGAGCAGTTCTTC.

The V call is TRBV20-1, the J call TRBJ2-2; D unresolved. Trimming left V 0 bases short and J 10 bases short, with 9 bases between. The CDR3 contains 12 residues. Per the germline V gene, CDR1 is DFQATT and CDR2 is SNEGSKA (reference sequence). CDR3 sequence (DNA): TGCAGTGCTAGAGAGGAGCCGGCGGAGCTGTTTTTT. It is translated as CSAREEPAELFF.

The gene calls are TRBV19 and TRBJ2-5; D not certain. The CDR3 totals 17 residues. V lost 3 bases and J 5 bases, leaving 22 bases between the germline ends. The germline V gene encodes CDR1 LNHDA and CDR2 SQIVND (reference sequence). The CDR3 nucleotides read TGTGCCAGTAGTATCCGTTCTGGTACTTCCCAAAGGGAGACCCAGTACTTC. Its translation is CASSIRSGTSQRETQYF.